The rows below give T cell receptor beta chains drawn from one sample of a study of T cell responses to AZD1222 COVID-19 vaccine. Using immunoSEQ multiplex PCR, the repertoire was profiled, and TCRdb retains in-frame clones only, with some absent. The table lists tens of thousands of clones, 90% to 95% of them singletons. The specimen was peripheral blood, collected on day 0 of AZD1222 vaccination. These TCRs come from an adult in good health. Both conserved end residues are part of each CDR3.

v_gene,j_gene,CDR3aa
TRBV10-1,TRBJ1-4,CASSESEPAKGARISEKLFF
TRBV4-3,TRBJ1-5,CASSQGRTQPQHF
TRBV5-6,TRBJ2-3,CASSLVWRGTDTQYF
TRBV5-8,TRBJ1-1,CASSRRITEAFF
TRBV3-1/TRBV3-2,TRBJ1-2,CASSQFSVRRGYTF
TRBV30,TRBJ1-6,CAWSPSRDSPLHF
TRBV30,TRBJ2-7,CAGDRGRLVEQYF
TRBV28,TRBJ2-6,CASSDRAQGANVLTF
TRBV7-9,TRBJ2-3,CASSLAALAGGTDTQYF
TRBV24-1,TRBJ1-5,CATSAAGSGQPQHF
TRBV19,TRBJ1-5,CASTLSNQPQHF
TRBV18,TRBJ1-1,CASSPQQQGNTEAFF
TRBV28,TRBJ1-1,CASSRGPRSTEAFF
TRBV19,TRBJ1-5,CASSPKDRGWQPQHF
TRBV28,TRBJ2-7,CASWDPQGSYEQYF
TRBV11-3,TRBJ2-7,CASSRTNSYEQYF
TRBV6-6,TRBJ2-1,CASSYTGQGANEQFF
TRBV3-1/TRBV3-2,TRBJ2-7,CASSPSGGAKQYF
TRBV12-3/TRBV12-4,TRBJ1-6,CASSGGGYSPLHF
TRBV28,TRBJ1-6,CASSLPGQGGSPLHF
TRBV29-1,TRBJ2-2,CSVYAGRITGELFF
TRBV19,TRBJ1-2,CASSNGDRNYGYTF
TRBV30,TRBJ2-7,CAWSDPFEQYF
TRBV6-2/TRBV6-3,TRBJ2-7,CASSPAYEQYF
TRBV10-3,TRBJ1-1,CATSQVNTEAFF
TRBV14,TRBJ2-5,CASSQHSGGYKETQYF
TRBV12-5,TRBJ2-3,CASGFSGLAGLTDTQYF
TRBV28,TRBJ2-7,CASSSIFTDRVSYEQYF
TRBV7-6,TRBJ1-1,CASSNNARPGQGFTEAFF
TRBV5-6,TRBJ1-6,CASSFGPGLKGVSLHF
TRBV11-3,TRBJ2-1,CASSLRDRAYNEQFF